Following are 13 T cell receptor beta chains from one sample sequenced in a study of CD8 T cells in ankylosing spondylitis. TCRdb redid the calling of the 5' RACE reads with MiXCR, one entry per CDR3 protein. The table lists around 770,000 distinct CDR3 sequences, 12% of them singletons. Notes on the study in general: Roughly eight highly homologous variants made up a TCR beta motif that seemed to typify ankylosing spondylitis blood.

Which antigens these TCRs recognize remains unknown. Source material: blood, either unsorted or a sorted T cell fraction (not recorded which). All receptors derive from a male donor with ankylosing spondylitis.

The chain recombines TRBV24-1 with TRBJ1-5; no clear D gene. The CDR3 consists of 16 residues. Germline V gene sequence: CDR1 KGHDR, CDR2 SFDVKD. Deletions cut 2 bases from V and 1 base from J, with 11 bases between. The CDR3 here is CATSDSSFQSNQPQHF. The DNA of the CDR3 is TGTGCCACCAGTGATTCCTCATTTCAGAGCAATCAGCCCCAGCATTTT.

This clonotype has more than one count but fewer than ten. The rearrangement joins TRBV12-3 or TRBV12-4 to TRBJ2-5, with D maybe TRBD2 (5 bases). The CDR3 totals 12 residues. V was cut by 6 bases and J by 5 bases, with 10 bases left in between. The CDR3 region has the DNA TGTGCCAGCAGCGGTAGCGTCGAGACCCAGTACTTC. Translation gives CASSGSVETQYF.

This clonotype was seen more than once but under ten times. The chain links TRBV5-1 to TRBJ2-5, with D possibly matching TRBD1 (6 bases). Germline V CDR1 and CDR2: SGHRS, YFSETQ. Trimming stripped 4 bases from V and 5 bases from J, with 15 bases between. The CDR3 runs to 14 residues. The CDR3: CASSIQGHEETQYF. CDR3 nucleotide sequence: TGCGCCAGCAGCATACAGGGCCATGAGGAGACCCAGTACTTC.

The chain combines TRBV6-1 with TRBJ2-7; 9 bases map to TRBD2. V lost 6 bases to trimming and J lost 2 bases; unmatched junction nucleotides: 11. The CDR3 length is 16 residues. The germline V gene has CDR1 MNHNS and CDR2 SASEGT. CDR3: CASSRGTSLSPYEQYF. As DNA, the CDR3 is TGTGCCAGCAGCCGTGGGACTAGCCTGTCCCCCTACGAGCAGTACTTC.

This clonotype was recorded a few times. This chain joins TRBV20-1 and TRBJ1-2; D not certain. The germline V gene encodes CDR1 DFQATT and CDR2 SNEGSKA (reference sequence). Trimming left V 6 bases short and J 3 bases short, with 11 bases between. CDR3 length: 12 amino acids. CDR3 bases: TGCAGTGCCCCTCGGACGGACTATGGCTACACCTTC. Amino acids: CSAPRTDYGYTF.

The chain combines TRBV6-1 with TRBJ2-1; 13 bases align to TRBD2. V shed 3 bases, J shed 0 bases, and the junction held 5 bases outside the gene matches. Per germline, CDR1 MNHNS and CDR2 SASEGT. CDR3 length equals 18 residues. CDR3 sequence (DNA): TGTGCCAGCAGTGATTCACGGACTAGCGGGGGCTCCTACAATGAGCAGTTCTTC. This encodes CASSDSRTSGGSYNEQFF.

The chain recombines TRBV5-1 with TRBJ1-1, with unresolved D. The germline CDR1 and CDR2 sequences are SGHRS and YFSETQ. V lost 2 bases and J lost 7, with 9 bases in between. The CDR3 runs to 12 residues. CDR3 sequence reads: CASSFPEVEAFF. CDR3 sequence (DNA): TGCGCCAGCAGCTTCCCCGAGGTTGAAGCTTTCTTT.

This clonotype was seen ten or more times. The chain couples TRBV6-2 or TRBV6-3 to TRBJ1-5; D not resolved. Germline CDR1 and CDR2: MNHEY and SVGEGT. This CDR3 comprises 15 residues. Trimming removed 7 bases at V and 2 bases at J, with 15 bases between. The CDR3: CASIDGLGGNQPQHF. The CDR3, as DNA: TGTGCCAGCATCGACGGTCTAGGAGGCAATCAGCCCCAGCATTTT.

The V gene is TRBV5-7, the J gene TRBJ2-5; D remains unclear. TRBV5-7 is labeled an ORF, and its function is uncertain. The CDR3 has 15 residues. The V end was cut by 2 bases, the J end by 5 bases, with 16 bases between. The CDR3 spells CASSFELSEWETQYF. In nucleotides, the CDR3 is TGTGCCAGCAGCTTCGAGCTTTCGGAATGGGAGACCCAGTACTTC.

This clonotype was detected a few times. The chain couples TRBV14 to TRBJ2-3, with TRBD1 matching 9 bases. With 6 bases clipped from V and 4 bases from J, the junction kept 5 bases outside the gene matches. CDR3 length equals 14 residues. CDR1 is SGHDN, CDR2 FVKESK, per germline. The CDR3, as DNA: TGTGCCAGCAGAGGGACAGGGAGCCCAGATACGCAGTATTTT. Translating gives CASRGTGSPDTQYF. The whole variable domain, remainder taken from reference TRBV14 and TRBJ2-3, is EAGVTQFPSHSVIEKGQTVTLRCDPISGHDNLYWYRRVMGKEIKFLLHFVKESKQDESGMPNNRFLAERTGGTYSTLKVQPAELEDSGVYFCASRGTGSPDTQYFGPGTRLTVL.

This clonotype showed up just a few times. The chain joins TRBV10-3 to TRBJ2-7; 8 positions agree with TRBD1. Looked up from germline, CDR1 is ENHRY and CDR2 is SYGVKD. The CDR3 covers 15 residues. The J segment lost 2 bases and the V segment lost 2 bases, leaving 5 bases of the junction unmatched. The CDR3 region is CAISEKPGQAYEQYF. CDR3 bases: TGTGCCATCAGTGAGAAACCGGGACAGGCCTACGAGCAGTACTTC.

This clonotype has a handful of counts. This chain connects TRBV10-3 to TRBJ1-1, with a possible D match to TRBD1 (6 bases). The CDR3 sequence is 15 residues long. The germline V gene encodes CDR1 ENHRY and CDR2 SYGVKD. The ends were cut back, 2 bases at V and 5 bases at J, with 15 bases in the middle. The CDR3 DNA is TGTGCCATCAGTGAGGGCAGGGGCCAAGGAACTGAAGCTTTCTTT. This translates into CAISEGRGQGTEAFF.

The chain carries TRBV5-1 and TRBJ2-1; possible D gene TRBD2, 6 bases. The CDR3 runs 16 residues. V lost 4 bases, J lost 0 bases, and 14 bases lay in between. The V gene's germline CDR1 is SGHRS and CDR2 YFSETQ. Here the CDR3 reads CASSRETSSSYNEQFF. In nucleotides, the CDR3 is TGCGCCAGCAGCCGGGAGACGTCGAGCTCCTACAATGAGCAGTTCTTC.